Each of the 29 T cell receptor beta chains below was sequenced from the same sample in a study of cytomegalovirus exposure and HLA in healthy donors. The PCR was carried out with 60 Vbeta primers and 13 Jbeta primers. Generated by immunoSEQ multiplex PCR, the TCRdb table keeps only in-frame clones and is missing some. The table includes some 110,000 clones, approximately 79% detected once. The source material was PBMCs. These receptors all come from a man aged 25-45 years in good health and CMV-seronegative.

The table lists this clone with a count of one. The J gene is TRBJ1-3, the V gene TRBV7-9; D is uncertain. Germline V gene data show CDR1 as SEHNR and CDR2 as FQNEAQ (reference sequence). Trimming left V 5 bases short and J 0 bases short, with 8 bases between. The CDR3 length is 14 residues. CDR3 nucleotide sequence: TGTGCCAGCAGCCCAGGCAACTCTGGAAACACCATATATTTT. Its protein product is CASSPGNSGNTIYF. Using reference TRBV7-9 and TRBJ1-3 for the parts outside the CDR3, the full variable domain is DTGVSQNPRHKITKRGQNVTFRCDPISEHNRLYWYRQTLGQGPEFLTYFQNEAQLEKSRLLSDRFSAERPKGSFSTLEIQRTEQGDSAMYLCASSPGNSGNTIYFGEGSWLTVV.

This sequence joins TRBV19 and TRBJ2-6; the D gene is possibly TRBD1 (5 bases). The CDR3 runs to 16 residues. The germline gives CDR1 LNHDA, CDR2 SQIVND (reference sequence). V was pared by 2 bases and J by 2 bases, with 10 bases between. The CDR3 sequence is CASSIQGSAGANVLTF. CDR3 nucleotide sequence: TGTGCCAGTAGTATACAGGGTTCGGCTGGGGCCAACGTCCTGACTTTC. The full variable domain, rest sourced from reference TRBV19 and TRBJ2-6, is DGGITQSPKYLFRKEGQNVTLSCEQNLNHDAMYWYRQDPGQGLRLIYYSQIVNDFQKGDIAEGYSVSREKKESFPLTVTSAQKNPTAFYLCASSIQGSAGANVLTFGAGSRLTVL.

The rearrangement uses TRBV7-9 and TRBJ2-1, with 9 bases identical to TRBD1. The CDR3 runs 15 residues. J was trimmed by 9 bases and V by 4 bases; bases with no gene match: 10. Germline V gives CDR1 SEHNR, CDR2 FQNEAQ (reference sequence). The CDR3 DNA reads TGTGCCAGCAGCTCTTCCGGGACAGGGTACGGTGAGCAGTTCTTC. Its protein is CASSSSGTGYGEQFF. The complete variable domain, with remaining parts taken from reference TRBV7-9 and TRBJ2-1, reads DTGVSQNPRHKITKRGQNVTFRCDPISEHNRLYWYRQTLGQGPEFLTYFQNEAQLEKSRLLSDRFSAERPKGSFSTLEIQRTEQGDSAMYLCASSSSGTGYGEQFFGPGTRLTVL.

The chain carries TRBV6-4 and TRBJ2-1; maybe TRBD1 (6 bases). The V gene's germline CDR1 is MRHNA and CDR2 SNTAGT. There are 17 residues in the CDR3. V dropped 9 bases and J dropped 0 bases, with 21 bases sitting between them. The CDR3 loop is CARRRGRQAHSYNEQFF. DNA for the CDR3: TGTGCCAGAAGAAGGGGACGACAGGCGCACTCCTACAATGAGCAGTTCTTC.

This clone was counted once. CDR3 bases: TGCGCCAGCAGCCGCATCCCCGGGAGGGTAGGTGGCTACACCTTC. Its translation: CASSRIPGRVGGYTF. This chain connects TRBV4-1 to TRBJ1-2; D unresolved. Germline V gene data show CDR1 as MGHRA and CDR2 as YSYEKL. This CDR3 has 15 amino acids. Trimming removed 4 bases from V and 7 bases from J, with 19 bases in between.

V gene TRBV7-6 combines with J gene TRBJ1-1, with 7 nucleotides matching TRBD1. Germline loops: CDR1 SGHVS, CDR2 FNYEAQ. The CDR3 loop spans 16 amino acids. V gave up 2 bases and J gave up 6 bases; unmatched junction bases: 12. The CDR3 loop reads CASSLNPAAGGAEAFF. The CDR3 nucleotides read TGTGCCAGCAGCTTAAACCCTGCGGCAGGGGGTGCTGAAGCTTTCTTT.

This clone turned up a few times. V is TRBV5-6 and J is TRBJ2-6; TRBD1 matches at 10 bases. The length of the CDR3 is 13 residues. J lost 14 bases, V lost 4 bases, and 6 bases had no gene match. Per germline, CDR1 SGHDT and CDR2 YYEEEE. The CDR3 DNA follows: TGTGCCAGCAGCACAGGGACAGGGGCCCTCCTGACTTTC. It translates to CASSTGTGALLTF.

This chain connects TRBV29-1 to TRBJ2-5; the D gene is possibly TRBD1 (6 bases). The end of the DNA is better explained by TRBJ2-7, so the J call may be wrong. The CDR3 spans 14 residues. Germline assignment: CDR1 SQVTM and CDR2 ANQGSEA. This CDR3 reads CSVGGRQGSYEQYF. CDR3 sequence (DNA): TGCAGCGTTGGGGGGCGGCAGGGGTCCTACGAGCAGTACTTC.

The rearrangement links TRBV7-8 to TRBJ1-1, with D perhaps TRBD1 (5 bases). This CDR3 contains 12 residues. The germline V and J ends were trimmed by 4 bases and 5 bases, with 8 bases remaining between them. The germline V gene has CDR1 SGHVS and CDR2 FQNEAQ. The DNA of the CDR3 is TGTGCCAGCAGCTGGGGGGGAACTGAAGCTTTCTTT. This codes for CASSWGGTEAFF.

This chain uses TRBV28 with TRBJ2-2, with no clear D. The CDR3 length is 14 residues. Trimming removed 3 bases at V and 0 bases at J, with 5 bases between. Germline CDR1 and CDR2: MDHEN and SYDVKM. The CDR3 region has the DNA TGTGCCAGCAGTTTTGCGGCGAACACCGGGGAGCTGTTTTTT. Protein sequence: CASSFAANTGELFF.

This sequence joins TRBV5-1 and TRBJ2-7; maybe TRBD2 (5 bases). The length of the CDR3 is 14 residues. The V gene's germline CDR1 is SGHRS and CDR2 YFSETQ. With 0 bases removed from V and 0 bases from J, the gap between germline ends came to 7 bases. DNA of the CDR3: TGCGCCAGCAGCTTGGGGGGAGCCTCCTACGAGCAGTACTTC. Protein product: CASSLGGASYEQYF.

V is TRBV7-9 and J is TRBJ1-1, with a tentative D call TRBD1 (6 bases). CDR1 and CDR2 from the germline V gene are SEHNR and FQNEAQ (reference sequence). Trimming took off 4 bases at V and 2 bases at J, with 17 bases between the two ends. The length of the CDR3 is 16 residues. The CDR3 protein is CASSSEKGQVNTEAFF. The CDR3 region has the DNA TGTGCCAGCAGCTCGGAAAAGGGACAAGTTAACACTGAAGCTTTCTTT.

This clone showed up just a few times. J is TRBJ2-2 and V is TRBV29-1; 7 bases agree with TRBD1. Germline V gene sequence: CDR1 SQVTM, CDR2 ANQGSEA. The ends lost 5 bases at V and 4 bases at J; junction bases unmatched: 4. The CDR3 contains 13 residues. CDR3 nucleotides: TGCAGCGTTACCAGGGGGTTCACCGGGGAGCTGTTTTTT. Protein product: CSVTRGFTGELFF.

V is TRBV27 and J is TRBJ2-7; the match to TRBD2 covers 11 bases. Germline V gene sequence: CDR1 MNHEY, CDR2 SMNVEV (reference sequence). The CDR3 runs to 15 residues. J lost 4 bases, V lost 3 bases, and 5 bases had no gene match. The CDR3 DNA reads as TGTGCCAGCAGTTTTGGAACTAGCGGGGGTTACGAGCAGTACTTC. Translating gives CASSFGTSGGYEQYF.

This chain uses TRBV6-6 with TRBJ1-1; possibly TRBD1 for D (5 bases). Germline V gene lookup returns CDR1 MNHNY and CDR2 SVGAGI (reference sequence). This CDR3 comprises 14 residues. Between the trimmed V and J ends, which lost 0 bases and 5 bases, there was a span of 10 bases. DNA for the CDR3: TGTGCCAGCAGTTACTCTCCAGGGTGGACTGAAGCTTTCTTT. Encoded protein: CASSYSPGWTEAFF.

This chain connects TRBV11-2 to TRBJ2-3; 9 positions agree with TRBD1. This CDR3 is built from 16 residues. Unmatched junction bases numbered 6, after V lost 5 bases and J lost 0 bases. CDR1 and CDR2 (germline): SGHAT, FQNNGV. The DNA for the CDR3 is TGTGCCAGCAGCCAGGACAGGGGACGGAGCACAGATACGCAGTATTTT. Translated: CASSQDRGRSTDTQYF. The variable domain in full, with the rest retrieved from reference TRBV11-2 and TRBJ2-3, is EAGVAQSPRYKIIEKRQSVAFWCNPISGHATLYWYQQILGQGPKLLIQFQNNGVVDDSQLPKDRFSAERLKGVDSTLKIQPAKLEDSAVYLCASSQDRGRSTDTQYFGPGTRLTVL.

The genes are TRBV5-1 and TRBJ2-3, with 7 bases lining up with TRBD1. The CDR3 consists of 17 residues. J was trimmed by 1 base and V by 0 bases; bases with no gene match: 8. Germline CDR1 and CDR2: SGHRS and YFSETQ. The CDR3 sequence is CASSLVGAGGGTDTQYF. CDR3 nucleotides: TGCGCCAGCAGCTTGGTTGGGGCAGGGGGAGGCACAGATACGCAGTATTTT.

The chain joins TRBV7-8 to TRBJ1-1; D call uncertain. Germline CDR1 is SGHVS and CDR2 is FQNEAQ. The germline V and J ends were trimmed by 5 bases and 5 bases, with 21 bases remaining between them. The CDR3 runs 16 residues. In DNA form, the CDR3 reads TGTGCCAGCAGCCCTGACTCAGACATCCGAGGGACTGAAGCTTTCTTT. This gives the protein CASSPDSDIRGTEAFF.

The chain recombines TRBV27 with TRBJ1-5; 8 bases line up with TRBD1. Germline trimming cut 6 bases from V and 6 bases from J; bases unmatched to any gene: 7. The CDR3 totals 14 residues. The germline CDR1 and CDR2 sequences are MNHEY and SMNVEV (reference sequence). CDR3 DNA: TGTGCCAGCAGCCAGCAGGGGGCTAGTCAGCCCCAGCATTTT. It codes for CASSQQGASQPQHF.

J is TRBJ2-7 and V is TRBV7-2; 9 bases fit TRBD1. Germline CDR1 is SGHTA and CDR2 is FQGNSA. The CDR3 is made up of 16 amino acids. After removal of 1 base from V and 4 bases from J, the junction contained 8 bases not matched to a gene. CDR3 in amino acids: CASSLEAGTGFYEQYF. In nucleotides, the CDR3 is TGTGCCAGCAGCTTAGAAGCCGGGACAGGGTTTTACGAGCAGTACTTC.

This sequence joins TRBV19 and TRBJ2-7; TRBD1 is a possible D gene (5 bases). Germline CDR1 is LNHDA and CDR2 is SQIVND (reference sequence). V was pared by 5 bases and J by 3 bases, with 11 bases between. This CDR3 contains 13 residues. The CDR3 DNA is TGTGCCAGTAGTGGTAGGGGCCTCTACGAGCAGTACTTC. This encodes CASSGRGLYEQYF.

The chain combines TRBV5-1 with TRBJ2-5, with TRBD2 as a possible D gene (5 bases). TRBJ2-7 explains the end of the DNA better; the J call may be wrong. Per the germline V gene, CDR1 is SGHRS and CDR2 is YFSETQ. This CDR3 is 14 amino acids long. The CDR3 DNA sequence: TGCGCCAGCAGCCCTGGCGGGTTGGTGTACGAGCAGTACTTC. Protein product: CASSPGGLVYEQYF.

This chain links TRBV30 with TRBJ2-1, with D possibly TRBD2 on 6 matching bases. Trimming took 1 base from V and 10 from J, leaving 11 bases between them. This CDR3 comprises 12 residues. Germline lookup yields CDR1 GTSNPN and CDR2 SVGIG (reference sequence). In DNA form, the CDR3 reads TGTGCCTGGAGTGCTCTAGCGACCGAGCAGTTCTTC. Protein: CAWSALATEQFF.

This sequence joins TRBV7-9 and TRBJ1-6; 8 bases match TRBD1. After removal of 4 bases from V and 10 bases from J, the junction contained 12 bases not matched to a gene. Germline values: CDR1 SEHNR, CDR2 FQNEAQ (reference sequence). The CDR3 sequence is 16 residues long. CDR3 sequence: CASSSKKDRARSPLHF. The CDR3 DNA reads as TGTGCCAGCAGCTCGAAAAAGGACAGGGCGCGATCACCCCTCCACTTT.

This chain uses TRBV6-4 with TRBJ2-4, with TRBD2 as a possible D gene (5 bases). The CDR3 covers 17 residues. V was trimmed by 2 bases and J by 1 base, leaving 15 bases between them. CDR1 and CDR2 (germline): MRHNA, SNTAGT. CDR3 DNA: TGTGCCAGCAGTGACCTAAAGCCAAGGGAGGCCAAAAACATTCAGTACTTC. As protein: CASSDLKPREAKNIQYF.

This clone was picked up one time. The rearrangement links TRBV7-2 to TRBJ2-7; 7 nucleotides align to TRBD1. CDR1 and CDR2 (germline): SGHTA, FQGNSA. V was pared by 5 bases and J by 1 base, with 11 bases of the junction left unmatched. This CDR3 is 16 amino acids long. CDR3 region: CASSPRDRVMSYEQYF. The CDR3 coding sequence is TGTGCCAGCAGCCCCAGAGACAGGGTGATGTCCTACGAGCAGTACTTC.

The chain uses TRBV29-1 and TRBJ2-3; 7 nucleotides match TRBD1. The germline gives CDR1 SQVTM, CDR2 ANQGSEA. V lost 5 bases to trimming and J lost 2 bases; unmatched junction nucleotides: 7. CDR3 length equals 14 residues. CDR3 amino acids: CSVTLTGTTDTQYF. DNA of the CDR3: TGCAGCGTTACCTTGACAGGGACCACAGATACGCAGTATTTT.

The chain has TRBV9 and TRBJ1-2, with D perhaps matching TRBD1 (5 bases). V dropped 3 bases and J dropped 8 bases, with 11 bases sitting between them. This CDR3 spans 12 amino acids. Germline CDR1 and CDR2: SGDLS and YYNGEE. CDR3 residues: CASSAAGLGYTF. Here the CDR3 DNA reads TGTGCCAGCAGCGCCGCGGGGCTCGGCTACACCTTC.

This CDR3 reads CASSATSGGIGAGELFF. The CDR3 DNA reads as TGCGCCAGCAGCGCGACTAGCGGGGGTATCGGGGCCGGGGAGCTGTTTTTT. The chain is built from TRBV5-1 and TRBJ2-2; 12 positions agree with TRBD2. CDR1 is SGHRS and CDR2 is YFSETQ in the germline V gene. This CDR3 region has 17 residues. Losses at the gene ends were 4 bases for V and 6 bases for J; bases not matched to a gene: 10.